The source of this T cell receptor (beta chain) is a study of T-cell memory formation after mild COVID-19. This clonotype was seen more than once but under ten times. Germline V gives CDR1 LGHDT, CDR2 YNNKEL (reference sequence). The CDR3 consists of 12 residues. With 1 base removed from V and 9 bases from J, the gap between germline ends came to 7 bases. From the 5' RACE reads, TCRdb called clonotypes with MiXCR, one entry per CDR3 protein. This sample has around 340,000 distinct CDR3 sequences; about an eighth occur once, and the top ten carry about a fifth. This chain uses TRBV3-1 with TRBJ2-1; D not certain. This TCR derives from a man between 18 and 35 years old who had mild COVID-19 (a few samples of this study predate the infection). Cell type and time point are not known. Sequenced: PBMCs or a T cell subset sorted from them (not recorded which). DNA of the CDR3: TGTGCCAGCAGCCAAGCAGGTCTTGAGCAGTTCTTC. Amino acid sequence: CASSQAGLEQFF.